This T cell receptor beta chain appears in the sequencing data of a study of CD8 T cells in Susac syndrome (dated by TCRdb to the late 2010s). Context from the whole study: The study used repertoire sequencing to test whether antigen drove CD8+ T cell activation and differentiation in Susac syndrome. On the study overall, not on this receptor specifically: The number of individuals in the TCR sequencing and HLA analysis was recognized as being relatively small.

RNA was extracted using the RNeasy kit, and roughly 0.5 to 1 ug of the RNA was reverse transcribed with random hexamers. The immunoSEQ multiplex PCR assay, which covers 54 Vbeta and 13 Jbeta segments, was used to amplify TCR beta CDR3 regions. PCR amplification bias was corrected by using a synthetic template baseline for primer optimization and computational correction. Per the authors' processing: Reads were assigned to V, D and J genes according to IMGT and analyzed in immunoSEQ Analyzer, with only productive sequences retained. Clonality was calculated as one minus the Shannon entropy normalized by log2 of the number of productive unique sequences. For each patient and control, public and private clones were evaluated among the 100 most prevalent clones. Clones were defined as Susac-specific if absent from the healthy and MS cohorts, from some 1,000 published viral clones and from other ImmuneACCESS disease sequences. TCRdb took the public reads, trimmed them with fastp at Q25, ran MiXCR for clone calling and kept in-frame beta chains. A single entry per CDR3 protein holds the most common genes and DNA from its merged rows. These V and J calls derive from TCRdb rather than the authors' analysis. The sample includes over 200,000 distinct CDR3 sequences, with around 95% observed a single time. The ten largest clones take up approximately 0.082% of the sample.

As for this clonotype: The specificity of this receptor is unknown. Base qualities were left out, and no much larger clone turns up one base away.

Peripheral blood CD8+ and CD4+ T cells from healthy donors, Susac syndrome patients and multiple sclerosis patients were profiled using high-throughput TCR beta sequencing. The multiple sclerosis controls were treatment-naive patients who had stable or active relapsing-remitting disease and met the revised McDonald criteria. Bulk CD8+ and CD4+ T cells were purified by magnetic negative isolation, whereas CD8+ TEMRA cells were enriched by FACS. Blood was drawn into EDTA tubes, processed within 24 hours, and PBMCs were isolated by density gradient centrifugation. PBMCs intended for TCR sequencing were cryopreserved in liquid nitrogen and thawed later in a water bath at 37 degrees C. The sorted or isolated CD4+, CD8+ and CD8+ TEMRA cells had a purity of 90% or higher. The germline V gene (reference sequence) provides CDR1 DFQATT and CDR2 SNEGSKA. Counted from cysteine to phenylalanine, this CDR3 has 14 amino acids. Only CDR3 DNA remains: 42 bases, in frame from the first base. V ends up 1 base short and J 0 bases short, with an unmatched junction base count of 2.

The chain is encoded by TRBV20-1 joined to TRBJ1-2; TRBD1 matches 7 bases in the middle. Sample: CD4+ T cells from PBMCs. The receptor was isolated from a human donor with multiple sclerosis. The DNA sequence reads TGCAGTGCTAGAGCCGACAGGGCTAACTATGGCTACACCTTC. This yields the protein CSARADRANYGYTF.